This TCR delta chain came from a study of Vδ1+ human thymocytes. Study-wide results and caveats: Despite high sort purity, about 20% of thymic T cell receptor delta sequences were Vdelta2. Thymic TRG and TRD repertoires appeared highly polyclonal. The authors advised highly purified populations and single-cell validation. Donors shared many TRG clonotypes but few TRD clonotypes.

Judged by abundance, this clone is medium-sized. Its antigen is unknown. The identical CDR3 is also encoded by other nucleotide sequences in the sample. Germline CDR1 and CDR2: NSMFDY and ISSIKDK. The CDR3 extends over 13 amino acids. With 2 bases removed from V and 0 bases from J, the gap between germline ends came to 8 bases. Between 98% and 99.6% of sorted thymocytes were Vdelta1+. Sequences come from RNA converted to cDNA by reverse transcription. Multiplex PCR used pooled V-gene forward primers and a constant-region reverse primer to amplify CDR3s. TCRdb reprocessed the multiplex PCR reads through CATT. Among 50,000 to 60,000 delta-chain clones listed, about 14% were seen once.

Sequencing was done on a sample of Vdelta1+ gamma-delta thymocytes from the thymus. Indicated subset: FACS-sorted CD3+ TCRalphabeta- TCRVdelta1+ TCRVdelta2- thymocytes. The sequence came from a girl less than two years old who had congenital heart surgery. J is TRDJ1 and V is TRAV29/DV5; no clear D gene. CDR3 in DNA: TGTGCAGCAAGATCTAAGGACACCGATAAACTCATCTTT. Its protein is CAARSKDTDKLIF.